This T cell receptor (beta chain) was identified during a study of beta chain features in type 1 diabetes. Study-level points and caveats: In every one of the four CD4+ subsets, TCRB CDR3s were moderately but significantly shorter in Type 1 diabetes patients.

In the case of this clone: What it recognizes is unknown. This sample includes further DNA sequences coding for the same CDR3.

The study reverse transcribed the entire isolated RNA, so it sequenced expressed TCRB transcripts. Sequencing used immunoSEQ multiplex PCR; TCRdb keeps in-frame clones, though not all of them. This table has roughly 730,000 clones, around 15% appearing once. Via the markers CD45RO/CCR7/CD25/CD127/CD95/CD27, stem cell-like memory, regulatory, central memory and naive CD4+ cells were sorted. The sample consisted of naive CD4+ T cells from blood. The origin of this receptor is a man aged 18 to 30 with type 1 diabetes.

CDR3 sequence reads: CASSELSGYTF. CDR3 sequence (DNA): TGTGCCAGCAGTGAACTCTCTGGCTACACCTTC. The chain joins TRBV2 to TRBJ1-2; no clear D. This CDR3 has 11 amino acids. CDR1 and CDR2 from the germline V gene are SNHLY and FYNNEI. Trimming took 2 bases from V and 7 from J, leaving 5 bases between them.